This record covers a single T cell receptor beta chain. The antigen remains unidentified. Repertoires were generated with immunoSEQ multiplex PCR, while TCRdb's copy carries only in-frame clones and drops some. This table has approximately 5,000 clones, about two thirds appearing once. The data originate from a study of CD8 T cell repertoires and HIV-1 epitope variants. The germline V gene encodes CDR1 LGHNA and CDR2 YNFKEQ. The CDR3 loop spans 16 amino acids. V lost 0 bases and J lost 2; bases outside the gene matches: 5. Study observations and caveats: Only beta chains were identified, marking proliferation to antigen, not function. The TAALDMSHF plasma variant had no responses, unlike KF9 (roughly 5 clonotypes) and HW9 (one).

The chain uses TRBV4-2 and TRBJ2-7, with TRBD1 identical over 9 bases. Sequenced: cultured CD8+ T cells derived from PBMCs. This TCR was sampled from a male donor with HIV. As DNA, the CDR3 is TGTGCCAGCAGCCAAGAGGGGGGACAGGGACCCTACGAGCAGTACTTC. Amino acid sequence: CASSQEGGQGPYEQYF.